Reported below is one TCR beta chain. This specimen comes from a study of blood T cell repertoires in COVID-19. Study background: Sample material is recorded as cDNA or gDNA derived from T cells, B-cell-depleted T cells, or PBMCs.

Under the authors' procedure: Estimation of nucleated cell counts relied on the amplification of reference gene primers. Assay: immunoSEQ multiplex PCR; the TCRdb copy retains only in-frame clones and omits some. V and J calls and clone size follow that table, whereas D and trimming were derived from the DNA. The data show approximately 160,000 clones, with more than 65% seen just once and roughly 7.2% held by the top ten. This CDR3 is built from 15 residues. The V and J ends lost 6 bases and 4 bases respectively, with 15 bases between them. From germline, CDR1 is MNHNY and CDR2 SVGAGI (reference sequence).

The source of this sequence is a woman between 50 and 59 years old in a cohort sampled during active or convalescent COVID-19. This chain joins TRBV6-6 and TRBJ1-4; the D gene is possibly TRBD1 (5 bases). Sequenced material: peripheral blood. In DNA form, the CDR3 reads TGTGCCAGCAGGGGGCGGGGGATAGGTAATGAAAAACTGTTTTTT. Its translation is CASRGRGIGNEKLFF.